The rows below give T cell receptor beta chains drawn from one sample of a study of blood T cell repertoires in COVID-19. Some clones are missing from TCRdb's copy, which holds only in-frame ones; the method was immunoSEQ multiplex PCR. The sample has approximately 62,000 clones, 76% seen once; the top ten hold 6% to 7%. The specimen sequenced was peripheral blood. These receptors all come from a woman aged 45-65 years with active or convalescent COVID-19. The CDR3 runs from the conserved cysteine through the conserved F or W. A D gene is named only where the DNA matches it firmly. Clone size is stated in some rows and not others, as once, few, many or a class when expanded.

>TRBD1|TRBV2|TRBJ2-1|NA
CASRARDRRNEQFF
TGTGCCAGCAGGGCGAGGGACAGGCGGAATGAGCAGTTCTTC
>NA|TRBV4-2|TRBJ1-2|once
CASSQVSGRGSGREGYTF
TGTGCCAGCAGCCAAGTTTCAGGCAGAGGGTCGGGACGGGAGGGCTACACCTTC
>NA|TRBV2|TRBJ2-2|NA
CASSESRVTGELFF
TGTGCCAGCAGTGAATCCCGAGTCACCGGGGAGCTGTTTTTT
>TRBD2|TRBV19|TRBJ2-1|few
CASSLGALGREVSYNEQFF
TGTGCCAGTAGTCTAGGGGCCCTAGGGCGGGAGGTCTCCTACAATGAGCAGTTCTTC
>NA|TRBV27|TRBJ1-2|NA
CASSPEPLHGYTF
TGTGCCAGCAGTCCCGAGCCCCTCCATGGCTACACCTTC
>NA|TRBV7-9|TRBJ2-1|medium-sized
CASSPGLAEYNEQFF
TGTGCCAGCAGCCCTGGACTTGCGGAGTACAATGAGCAGTTCTTC
>NA|TRBV2|TRBJ1-5|once
CASSEGSGGWQPQHF
TGTGCCAGCAGTGAAGGGTCGGGGGGCTGGCAGCCCCAGCATTTT
>TRBD1|TRBV30|TRBJ1-2|NA
CACRDRANYGYTF
TGTGCCTGCCGGGACAGGGCAAACTATGGCTACACCTTC
>NA|TRBV7-2|TRBJ1-2|NA
CASSLDVGRANYGYTF
TGTGCCAGCAGCTTAGATGTTGGCAGGGCGAACTATGGCTACACCTTC
>TRBD2|TRBV7-9|TRBJ2-7|NA
CASSFLAGQDSYEQYF
TGTGCCAGCAGCTTCTTAGCGGGGCAAGACTCCTACGAGCAGTACTTC
>TRBD2|TRBV6-2/TRBV6-3|TRBJ2-1|NA
CASSPARSGGEKQFF
TGTGCCAGCAGCCCTGCCCGTAGCGGGGGGGAGAAGCAGTTCTTC
>NA|TRBV7-9|TRBJ2-1|NA
CASSPSVASIISYNEQFF
TGTGCCAGCAGCCCCTCCGTGGCTAGTATAATTTCCTACAATGAGCAGTTCTTC
>NA|TRBV30|TRBJ2-1|NA
CALWIRSYNEQFF
TGTGCCCTGTGGATCAGGTCCTACAATGAGCAGTTCTTC
>NA|TRBV18|TRBJ1-2|NA
CASSPPLAGGGYTF
TGTGCCAGCTCACCACCGCTCGCCGGGGGGGGCTACACCTTC
>TRBD2|TRBV6-6|TRBJ2-1|NA
CASSYSGSGKSGEQFF
TGTGCCAGCAGTTACTCGGGTAGCGGGAAAAGCGGTGAGCAGTTCTTC
>NA|TRBV6-6|TRBJ1-2|NA
CASRRTSGGYTF
TGTGCCAGCAGACGGACATCTGGGGGCTACACCTTC
>TRBD2|TRBV9|TRBJ2-2|few
CASSVRLAGSTGELFF
TGTGCCAGCAGCGTAAGGTTAGCGGGATCAACCGGGGAGCTGTTTTTT
>NA|TRBV24-1|TRBJ2-2|NA
CATSALDSSNTGELFF
TGTGCCACCAGTGCCCTGGACAGTTCGAACACCGGGGAGCTGTTTTTT
>TRBD1|TRBV2|TRBJ2-7|NA
CASKSDRARTYEQYF
TGTGCCAGCAAATCAGACAGGGCGAGAACCTACGAGCAGTACTTC
>TRBD2|TRBV7-9|TRBJ2-5|NA
CASSSSGRRGETQYF
TGTGCCAGCAGCTCGAGCGGGAGACGAGGAGAGACCCAGTACTTC
>NA|TRBV7-9|TRBJ1-2|few
CASSPLAGPNYGYTF
TGTGCCAGCAGCCCCTTGGCGGGGCCTAACTATGGCTACACCTTC
>NA|TRBV7-9|TRBJ1-2|NA
CASSPGDWSGYTF
TGTGCCAGCAGCCCAGGGGATTGGAGTGGCTACACCTTC
>NA|TRBV15|TRBJ1-2|NA
CATSRVGEGGIYGYTF
TGTGCCACCAGCAGAGTGGGGGAGGGTGGAATCTATGGCTACACCTTC
>NA|TRBV24-1|TRBJ2-5|NA
CATRGTGETQYF
TGTGCCACCAGGGGGACTGGTGAGACCCAGTACTTC
>TRBD2|TRBV18|TRBJ2-1|few
CASSPGAGVGNEQFF
TGTGCCAGCTCGCCGGGCGCGGGAGTAGGCAATGAGCAGTTCTTC
>NA|TRBV5-4|TRBJ1-2|NA
CASSLAPGTTYGYTF
TGTGCCAGCAGCTTGGCCCCCGGGACAACCTATGGCTACACCTTC